The rows below give T cell receptor beta chains drawn from one sample of a study of early T cells in non-severe SARS-CoV-2 infection. TCRdb re-analysed the 5' RACE reads in MiXCR, keeping a single row per CDR3 protein. Of approximately 58,000 distinct CDR3 sequences listed, around 10% are singletons. This specimen consisted of whole blood, obtained at baseline. These receptors all stem from an adult who was a healthcare worker with PCR-confirmed SARS-CoV-2 infection or an uninfected control (not recorded which). The CDR3 runs from the conserved cysteine through the conserved F or W. D genes are given only for firm matches. Not every row has a clone size; where given, it reads once, few, many or a size class.

clone_size	j_call	v_call	d_call	cdr3_aa
NA	TRBJ2-3	TRBV18	TRBD2	CASSPLAGVTDTQYF
many	TRBJ2-7	TRBV28	NA	CASSFGLSVEQYF
NA	TRBJ2-7	TRBV4-1	TRBD2	CASSQEGTTYEQYF
few	TRBJ1-3	TRBV3-1	NA	CASSHRQASGNTIYF
many	TRBJ1-2	TRBV7-9	NA	CASSFKTGITGYTF
NA	TRBJ1-5	TRBV6-5	NA	CASSYGGNQPQHF
many	TRBJ2-7	TRBV13	TRBD1	CASSRGQGSYEQYF
few	TRBJ1-5	TRBV5-1	NA	CASSPGTDQPQHF
few	TRBJ1-2	TRBV28	NA	CASSLRTYGYTF
many	TRBJ2-5	TRBV28	NA	CASTRGGQETQYF